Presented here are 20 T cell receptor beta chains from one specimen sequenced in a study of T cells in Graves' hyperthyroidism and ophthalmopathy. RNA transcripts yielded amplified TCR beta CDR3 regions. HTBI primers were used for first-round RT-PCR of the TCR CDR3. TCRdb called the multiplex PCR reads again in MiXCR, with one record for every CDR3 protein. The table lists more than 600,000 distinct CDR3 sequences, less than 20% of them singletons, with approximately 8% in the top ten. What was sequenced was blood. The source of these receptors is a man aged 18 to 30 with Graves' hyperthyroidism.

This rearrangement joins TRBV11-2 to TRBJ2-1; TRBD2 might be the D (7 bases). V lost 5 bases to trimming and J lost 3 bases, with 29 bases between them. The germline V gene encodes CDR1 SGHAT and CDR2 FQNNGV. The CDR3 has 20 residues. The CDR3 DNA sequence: TGTGCCAGCAGCCCCCAGGGGAATCCCCGGGGGGCGGCTTACTACAATGAGCAGTTCTTC. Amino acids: CASSPQGNPRGAAYYNEQFF.

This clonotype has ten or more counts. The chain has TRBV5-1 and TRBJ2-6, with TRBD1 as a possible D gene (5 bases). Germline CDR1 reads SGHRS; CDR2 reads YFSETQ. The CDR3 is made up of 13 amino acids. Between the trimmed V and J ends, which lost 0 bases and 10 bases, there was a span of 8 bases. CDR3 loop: CASSLGQNNVLTF. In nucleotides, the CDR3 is TGCGCCAGCAGCTTGGGACAGAATAACGTCCTGACTTTC.

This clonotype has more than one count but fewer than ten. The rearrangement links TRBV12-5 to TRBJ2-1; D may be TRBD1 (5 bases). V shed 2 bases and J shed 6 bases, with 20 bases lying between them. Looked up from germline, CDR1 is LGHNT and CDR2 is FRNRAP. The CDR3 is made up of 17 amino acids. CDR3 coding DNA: TGTGCTAGTGGTTTGCTCTCTCTCGACAGTCGTTCCAATGAGCAGTTCTTC. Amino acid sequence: CASGLLSLDSRSNEQFF.

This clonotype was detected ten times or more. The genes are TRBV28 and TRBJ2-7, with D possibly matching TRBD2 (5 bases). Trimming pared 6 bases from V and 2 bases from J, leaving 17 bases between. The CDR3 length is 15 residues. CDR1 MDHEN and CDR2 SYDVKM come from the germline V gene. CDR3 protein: CASSSPAGGPYEQYF. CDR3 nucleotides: TGTGCCAGCAGCTCCCCGGCGGGCGGACCCTACGAGCAGTACTTC.

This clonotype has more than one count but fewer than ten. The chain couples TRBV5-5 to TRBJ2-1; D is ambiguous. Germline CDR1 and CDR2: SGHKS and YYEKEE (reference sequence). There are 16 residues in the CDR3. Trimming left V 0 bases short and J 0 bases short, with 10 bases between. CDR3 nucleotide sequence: TGTGCCAGCAGCTTGGTCGGCGGAGACTCCTACAATGAGCAGTTCTTC. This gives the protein CASSLVGGDSYNEQFF.

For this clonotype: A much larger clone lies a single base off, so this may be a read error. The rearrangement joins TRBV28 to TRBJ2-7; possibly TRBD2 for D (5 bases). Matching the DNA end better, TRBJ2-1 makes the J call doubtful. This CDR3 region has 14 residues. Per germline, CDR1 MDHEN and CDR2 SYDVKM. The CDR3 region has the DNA TGTGCCAGCAGTTTCGAGGGATTCTCCTACGAGCAGTTCTTC. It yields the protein CASSFEGFSYEQFF.

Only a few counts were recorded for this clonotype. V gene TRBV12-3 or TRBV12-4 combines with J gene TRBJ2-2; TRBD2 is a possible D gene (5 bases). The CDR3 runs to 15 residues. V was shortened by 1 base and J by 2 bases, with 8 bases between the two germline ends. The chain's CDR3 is CASSLGSGNTGELFF. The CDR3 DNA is TGTGCCAGCAGTTTAGGGAGCGGAAACACCGGGGAGCTGTTTTTT.

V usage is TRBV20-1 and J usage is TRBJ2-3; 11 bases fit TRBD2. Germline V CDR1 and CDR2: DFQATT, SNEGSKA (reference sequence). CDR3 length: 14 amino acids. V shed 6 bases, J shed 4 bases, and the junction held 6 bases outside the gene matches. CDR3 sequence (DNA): TGCAGTGCCCAACTAGCGGGAGTTTCAGATACGCAGTATTTT. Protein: CSAQLAGVSDTQYF.

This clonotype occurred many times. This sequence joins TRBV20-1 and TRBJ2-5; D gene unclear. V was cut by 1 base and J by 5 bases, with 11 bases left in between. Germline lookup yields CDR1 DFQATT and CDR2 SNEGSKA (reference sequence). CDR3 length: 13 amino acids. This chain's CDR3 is CSARVSARETQYF. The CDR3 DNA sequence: TGCAGTGCTAGAGTATCAGCCCGGGAGACCCAGTACTTC.

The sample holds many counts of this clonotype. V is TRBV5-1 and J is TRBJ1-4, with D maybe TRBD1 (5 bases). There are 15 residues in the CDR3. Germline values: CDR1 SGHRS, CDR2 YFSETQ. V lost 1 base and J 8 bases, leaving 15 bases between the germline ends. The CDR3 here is CASSLIAGTEEKLFF. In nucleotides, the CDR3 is TGCGCCAGCAGCTTGATCGCAGGGACGGAAGAAAAACTGTTTTTT.

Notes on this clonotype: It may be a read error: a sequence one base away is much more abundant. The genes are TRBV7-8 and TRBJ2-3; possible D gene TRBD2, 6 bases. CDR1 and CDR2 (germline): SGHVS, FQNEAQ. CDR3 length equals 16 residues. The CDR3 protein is CASSLGFSGTTDTRYF. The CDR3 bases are TGTGCCAGCAGCTTAGGGTTTAGCGGAACCACAGATACGCGGTATTTT.

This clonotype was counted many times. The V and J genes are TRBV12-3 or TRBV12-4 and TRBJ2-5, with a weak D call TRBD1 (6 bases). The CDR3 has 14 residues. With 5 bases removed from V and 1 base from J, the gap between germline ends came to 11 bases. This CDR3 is CASSPGQLQETQYF. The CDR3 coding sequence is TGTGCCAGCAGTCCAGGACAGCTCCAAGAGACCCAGTACTTC.

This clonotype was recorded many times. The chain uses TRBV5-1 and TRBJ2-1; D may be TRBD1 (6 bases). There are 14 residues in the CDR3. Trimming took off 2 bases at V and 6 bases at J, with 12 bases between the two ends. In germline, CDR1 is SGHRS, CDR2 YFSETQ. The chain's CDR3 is CASSFVQGFNEQFF. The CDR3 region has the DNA TGCGCCAGCAGCTTCGTACAGGGATTCAATGAGCAGTTCTTC.

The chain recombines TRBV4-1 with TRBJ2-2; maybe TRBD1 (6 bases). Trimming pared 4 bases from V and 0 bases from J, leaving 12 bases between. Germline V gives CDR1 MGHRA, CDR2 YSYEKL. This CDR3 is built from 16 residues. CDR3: CASSPVAGANTGELFF. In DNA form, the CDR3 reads TGCGCCAGCAGCCCCGTAGCAGGGGCGAACACCGGGGAGCTGTTTTTT.

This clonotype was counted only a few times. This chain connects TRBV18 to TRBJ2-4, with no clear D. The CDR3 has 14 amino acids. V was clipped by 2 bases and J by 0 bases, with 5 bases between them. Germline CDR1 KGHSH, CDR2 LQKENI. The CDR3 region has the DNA TGTGCCAGCTCACCAATGCTAGCCAAAAACATTCAGTACTTC. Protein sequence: CASSPMLAKNIQYF.

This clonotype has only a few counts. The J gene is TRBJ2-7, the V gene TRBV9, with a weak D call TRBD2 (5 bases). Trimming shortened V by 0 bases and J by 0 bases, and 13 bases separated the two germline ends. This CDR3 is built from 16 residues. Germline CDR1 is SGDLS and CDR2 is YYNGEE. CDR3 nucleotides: TGTGCCAGCAGCGTAGATCCGGGGAGTAGCTCCTACGAGCAGTACTTC. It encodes CASSVDPGSSSYEQYF.

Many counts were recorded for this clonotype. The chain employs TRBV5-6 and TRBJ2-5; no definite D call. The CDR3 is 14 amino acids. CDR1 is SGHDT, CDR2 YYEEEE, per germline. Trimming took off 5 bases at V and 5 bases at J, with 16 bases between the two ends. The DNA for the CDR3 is TGTGCCAGCAGTCCTCCGGGCATCCTGGAGACCCAGTACTTC. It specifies CASSPPGILETQYF.

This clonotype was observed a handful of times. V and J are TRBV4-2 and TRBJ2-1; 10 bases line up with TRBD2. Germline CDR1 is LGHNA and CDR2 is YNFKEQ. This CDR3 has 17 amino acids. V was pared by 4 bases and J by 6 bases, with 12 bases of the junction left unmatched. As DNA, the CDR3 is TGTGCCAGCAGCCCAAGCACCCAGCGGGAGGGCCTCAATGAGCAGTTCTTC. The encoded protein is CASSPSTQREGLNEQFF.

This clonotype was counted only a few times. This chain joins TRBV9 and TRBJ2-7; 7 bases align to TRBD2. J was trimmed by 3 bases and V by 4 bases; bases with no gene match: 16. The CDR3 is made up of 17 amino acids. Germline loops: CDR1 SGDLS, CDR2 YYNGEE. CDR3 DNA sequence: TGTGCCAGCAGCCCCAGCGGGACTCCGATACGGGGCTACGAGCAGTACTTC. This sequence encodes CASSPSGTPIRGYEQYF.

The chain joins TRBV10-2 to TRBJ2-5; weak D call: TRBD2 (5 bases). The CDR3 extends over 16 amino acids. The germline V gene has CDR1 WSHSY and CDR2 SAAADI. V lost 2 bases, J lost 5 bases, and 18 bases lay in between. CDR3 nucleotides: TGCGCCAGCAGTGAGATCACTAGTTTCGTACAGGAGACCCAGTACTTC. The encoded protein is CASSEITSFVQETQYF.